A single sample gave rise to the 26 T cell receptor beta chains below, sequenced in a study of identical twins. Using its own MiXCR run on the 5' RACE reads, TCRdb lists one record per CDR3 protein. The table shows fewer than 650,000 distinct CDR3 sequences, with roughly 6.6% occurring only once. These same records also appear under a second study, on yellow fever vaccine responses in identical twins.

Material for sequencing was PBMCs. The origin of the receptors is a woman under 30 in good health.

This clonotype came up many times. The chain uses TRBV10-3 and TRBJ2-2; D call uncertain. The CDR3 is 13 residues long. Germline V CDR1 and CDR2: ENHRY, SYGVKD. The V end lost 2 bases, the J end lost 8 bases, and 9 bases lay between the germline ends. In nucleotides, the CDR3 is TGTGCCATCAGTGAGCCAGCTCGAGGGGAGCTGTTTTTT. Amino acid sequence: CAISEPARGELFF.

This clonotype was recorded at least ten times. The chain employs TRBV21-1 and TRBJ2-5; the table gives TRBD2 as D, unverified against the DNA. TRBV21-1 counts as a pseudogene. The CDR3 consists of 14 residues. In nucleotides, the CDR3 is TGTGCCAGCAGCGCAGTAGCGGGAGAAGAGACCCAGTACTTC. Translated, it gives CASSAVAGEETQYF.

The CDR3 loop reads CASSEGRVMNTEAFF. The CDR3 DNA sequence: TGTGCCAGCAGTGAAGGCCGGGTAATGAACACTGAAGCTTTCTTT. The chain is built from TRBV6-1 and TRBJ1-1; D is uncertain. The CDR3 contains 15 residues. CDR1 is MNHNS and CDR2 is SASEGT in the germline V gene. The germline V and J ends were trimmed by 1 base and 0 bases, with 9 bases remaining between them.

Many counts were recorded for this clonotype. This CDR3 is CASSLPRGVGYNEQFF. As DNA, the CDR3 is TGCGCCAGCAGCTTGCCCCGGGGAGTAGGGTACAATGAGCAGTTCTTC. This chain links TRBV5-1 with TRBJ2-1; perhaps TRBD2 as D (5 bases). Germline CDR1 reads SGHRS; CDR2 reads YFSETQ. With 1 base removed from V and 4 bases from J, the gap between germline ends came to 15 bases. The CDR3 is made up of 16 amino acids.

There are many counts of this clonotype. V gene TRBV5-5 combines with J gene TRBJ1-4; D remains unclear. V was shortened by 4 bases and J by 0 bases, with 10 bases between the two germline ends. The germline V gene encodes CDR1 SGHKS and CDR2 YYEKEE (reference sequence). The CDR3 totals 15 residues. Here the CDR3 reads CASSLDGTTNEKLFF. The CDR3 DNA reads TGTGCCAGCAGCCTGGACGGTACAACTAATGAAAAACTGTTTTTT.

This clonotype was seen ten or more times. J is TRBJ2-1 and V is TRBV20-1; D remains ambiguous. Trimming shortened V by 6 bases and J by 5 bases, and 11 bases separated the two germline ends. Germline V gene lookup returns CDR1 DFQATT and CDR2 SNEGSKA (reference sequence). CDR3 length: 12 residues. Here the CDR3 DNA reads TGCAGTGCAAGGGCCCTCCACAATGAGCAGTTCTTC. It codes for CSARALHNEQFF.

This clonotype was counted only a few times. The V and J genes are TRBV15 and TRBJ2-3; the match to TRBD2 covers 12 bases. CDR1 is LNHNV and CDR2 is YYDKDF in the germline V gene (reference sequence). This CDR3 comprises 20 residues. V lost 2 bases, J lost 0 bases, and 12 bases stayed unmatched. The CDR3 region has the DNA TGTGCCACCAGCAGATCCCTGGGACTAGCGGGTGCCTCTAGCACAGATACGCAGTATTTT. Its translation is CATSRSLGLAGASSTDTQYF.

Remarks on this clonotype: This may be a read error, as it is one base from a much larger clone. The chain employs TRBV25-1 and TRBJ2-3; the D gene is possibly TRBD2 (5 bases). The germline V gene has CDR1 MGHDK and CDR2 SYGVNS. The CDR3 is 15 amino acids. Trimming removed 6 bases at V and 5 bases at J, with 18 bases between. CDR3 amino acids: CASSAPLLAGDTQYF. Written as DNA, the CDR3 is TGTGCCAGCAGCGCGCCGCTTCTAGCTGGAGATACGCAGTATTTT.

J is TRBJ2-7 and V is TRBV29-1, with D unclear. Trimming removed 0 bases at V and 3 bases at J, with 6 bases between. Germline V gives CDR1 SQVTM, CDR2 ANQGSEA. The CDR3 extends over 12 amino acids. In DNA, the CDR3 is TGCAGCGTTGAAGAGCCTAACTACGAGCAGTACTTC. Translating gives CSVEEPNYEQYF.

The sample holds a few counts of this clonotype. The V gene is TRBV20-1, the J gene TRBJ2-5; D is unresolved. Trimming shortened V by 4 bases and J by 1 base, and 7 bases separated the two germline ends. The CDR3 is made up of 12 amino acids. Per germline, CDR1 DFQATT and CDR2 SNEGSKA (reference sequence). The CDR3 sequence is CSATGPQETQYF. Written as DNA, the CDR3 is TGCAGTGCTACCGGGCCCCAAGAGACCCAGTACTTC.

In its sample, this clonotype was seen a few times. V is TRBV5-1 and J is TRBJ2-1, with a possible D match to TRBD1 (6 bases). V dropped 6 bases and J dropped 9 bases, with 13 bases sitting between them. This CDR3 contains 12 residues. Germline CDR1 SGHRS, CDR2 YFSETQ. The CDR3 sequence: CASNRASGEQFF. CDR3 DNA sequence: TGCGCCAGCAACAGGGCTTCCGGTGAGCAGTTCTTC. The full variable domain, its missing parts supplied by reference TRBV5-1 and TRBJ2-1, is KAGVTQTPRYLIKTRGQQVTLSCSPISGHRSVSWYQQTPGQGLQFLFEYFSETQRNKGNFPGRFSGRQFSNSRSEMNVSTLELGDSALYLCASNRASGEQFFGPGTRLTVL.

This chain joins TRBV7-9 and TRBJ2-5; D might be TRBD2 (5 bases). Germline V CDR1 and CDR2: SEHNR, FQNEAQ (reference sequence). V was pared by 2 bases and J by 2 bases, with 12 bases between. The CDR3 covers 15 residues. The CDR3 bases are TGTGCCAGCAGCTTAATTCGCGGGCCACAAGAGACCCAGTACTTC. This translates into CASSLIRGPQETQYF.

This clonotype came up many times. V gene TRBV6-1 combines with J gene TRBJ1-6; D is unresolved. V was shortened by 3 bases and J by 8 bases, with 5 bases between the two germline ends. This CDR3 comprises 12 residues. The V gene's germline CDR1 is MNHNS and CDR2 SASEGT. The CDR3 region is CASSDWDSPLHF. The CDR3 DNA sequence: TGTGCCAGCAGTGACTGGGATTCACCCCTCCACTTT.

The chain uses TRBV25-1 and TRBJ2-5; D tentatively fits TRBD1 or TRBD2 (6 bases each). This CDR3 has 16 residues. Germline V CDR1 and CDR2: MGHDK, SYGVNS. Trimming removed 3 bases from V and 7 bases from J, with 21 bases in between. The CDR3 nucleotides read TGTGCCAGCAGTGACGGCCGGGGGCGGGCCCTAAGGACCCAGTACTTC. It yields the protein CASSDGRGRALRTQYF.

The V gene is TRBV29-1, the J gene TRBJ2-7; maybe TRBD1 (6 bases). The CDR3 has 13 residues. From germline, CDR1 is SQVTM and CDR2 ANQGSEA. Trimming stripped 7 bases from V and 2 bases from J, with 15 bases between. CDR3: CSAGKGEAYEQYF. In nucleotides, the CDR3 is TGCAGCGCTGGGAAGGGGGAAGCCTACGAGCAGTACTTC.

This clonotype came up a few times. The chain employs TRBV7-9 and TRBJ1-4, with D maybe TRBD1 (6 bases). Trimming left V 0 bases short and J 8 bases short, with 16 bases between. CDR1 and CDR2 (germline): SEHNR, FQNEAQ (reference sequence). This CDR3 has 16 amino acids. In DNA, the CDR3 is TGTGCCAGCAGCTTAGCACAGGGAGTCATCGGGGAAAAACTGTTTTTT. This translates into CASSLAQGVIGEKLFF.

This clonotype turned up a few times. The chain combines TRBV27 with TRBJ2-3, with D possibly matching TRBD2 (6 bases). The germline V and J ends were trimmed by 6 bases and 0 bases, with 13 bases remaining between them. Germline loops: CDR1 MNHEY, CDR2 SMNVEV (reference sequence). The length of the CDR3 is 15 residues. The CDR3 region is CASRRAGPSTDTQYF. The CDR3 DNA is TGTGCCAGCAGAAGAGCGGGCCCAAGCACAGATACGCAGTATTTT.

This clonotype has a count of ten or more. The rearrangement uses TRBV4-1 and TRBJ2-7; 7 bases are shared with TRBD2. This CDR3 has 16 amino acids. Germline CDR1 is MGHRA and CDR2 is YSYEKL. The trim removed 0 bases at V and 9 bases at J, leaving 14 bases unmatched. CDR3 sequence (DNA): TGCGCCAGCAGCCAAGATGCCAGCGGGACCCCTCGGAGGCAGTACGTC. This codes for CASSQDASGTPRRQYV.

This clonotype was counted ten times or more. This chain uses TRBV7-9 with TRBJ1-5; D is unclear. CDR1 is SEHNR and CDR2 is FQNEAQ in the germline V gene (reference sequence). This CDR3 spans 15 amino acids. Between the trimmed V and J ends, which lost 0 bases and 2 bases, there was a span of 8 bases. CDR3 in amino acids: CASSLAEGGNQPQHF. CDR3 sequence (DNA): TGTGCCAGCAGCTTAGCAGAAGGTGGCAATCAGCCCCAGCATTTT.

This clonotype was seen many times. The chain combines TRBV20-1 with TRBJ2-7; tentatively, D is TRBD1 or TRBD2 (5 bases each). Per germline, CDR1 DFQATT and CDR2 SNEGSKA (reference sequence). Trimming removed 6 bases at V and 5 bases at J, with 14 bases between. The CDR3 spans 12 residues. The CDR3 bases are TGCAGTGCGCCGGGACCCCCAAACGAGCAGTACTTC. It yields the protein CSAPGPPNEQYF.

This clonotype was found many times. The chain couples TRBV11-2 to TRBJ2-7; 7 positions match TRBD1. This CDR3 comprises 13 residues. Germline CDR1 SGHAT, CDR2 FQNNGV. The junction had 8 bases not matched to a gene; V was cut back by 0 bases and J by 12 bases. As DNA, the CDR3 is TGTGCCAGCAGCTTAGATCCCCTTACAGGGGTGTACTTC. It yields the protein CASSLDPLTGVYF. The complete variable domain, with remaining parts taken from reference TRBV11-2 and TRBJ2-7, reads EAGVAQSPRYKIIEKRQSVAFWCNPISGHATLYWYQQILGQGPKLLIQFQNNGVVDDSQLPKDRFSAERLKGVDSTLKIQPAKLEDSAVYLCASSLDPLTGVYFGPGTRLTVT.

The V gene is TRBV11-2, the J gene TRBJ2-1, with TRBD1 matching 8 bases. The junction had 10 bases not matched to a gene; V was cut back by 5 bases and J by 7 bases. Germline assignment: CDR1 SGHAT and CDR2 FQNNGV. This CDR3 contains 15 residues. CDR3 amino acids: CASSNRDRSGNEQFF. The CDR3 bases are TGTGCCAGCAGCAACCGGGACAGGTCAGGGAATGAGCAGTTCTTC. Together with reference TRBV11-2 and TRBJ2-1, the CDR3 gives the full variable domain: EAGVAQSPRYKIIEKRQSVAFWCNPISGHATLYWYQQILGQGPKLLIQFQNNGVVDDSQLPKDRFSAERLKGVDSTLKIQPAKLEDSAVYLCASSNRDRSGNEQFFGPGTRLTVL.

CDR3 sequence reads: CASSLWQYNEQFF. In DNA form, the CDR3 reads TGTGCCAGCAGCTTGTGGCAGTACAATGAGCAGTTCTTC. The V gene is TRBV5-5, the J gene TRBJ2-1; no definite D call. The CDR3 runs 13 residues. Trimming cost V 1 base and J 4 bases, with 6 bases left between them. Per the germline V gene, CDR1 is SGHKS and CDR2 is YYEKEE (reference sequence).

This clonotype was recorded a few times. This chain joins TRBV29-1 and TRBJ2-3; D perhaps matches TRBD1 (6 bases). Trimming pared 7 bases from V and 0 bases from J, leaving 17 bases between. The CDR3 is 15 amino acids. Germline values: CDR1 SQVTM, CDR2 ANQGSEA. Here the CDR3 DNA reads TGCAGCGCCAGACAGGAACCAACTAGCACAGATACGCAGTATTTT. It yields the protein CSARQEPTSTDTQYF.

This chain uses TRBV6-1 with TRBJ2-3; no clear D gene. Trimming left V 7 bases short and J 4 bases short, with 18 bases between. Germline V CDR1 and CDR2: MNHNS, SASEGT. This CDR3 comprises 15 residues. In DNA form, the CDR3 reads TGTGCCAGCACTACAGACCGTGTGAAGGCAGATACGCAGTATTTT. Amino acid sequence: CASTTDRVKADTQYF.

This clonotype was recorded many times. J is TRBJ2-7 and V is TRBV6-2 or TRBV6-3, with D perhaps matching TRBD2 (6 bases). This CDR3 is built from 13 residues. The V gene's germline CDR1 is MNHEY and CDR2 SVGEGT. V was clipped by 5 bases and J by 5 bases, with 13 bases between them. The chain's CDR3 is CASSRRESDEQYF. The CDR3 coding sequence is TGTGCCAGCAGTCGGCGGGAAAGCGACGAGCAGTACTTC.